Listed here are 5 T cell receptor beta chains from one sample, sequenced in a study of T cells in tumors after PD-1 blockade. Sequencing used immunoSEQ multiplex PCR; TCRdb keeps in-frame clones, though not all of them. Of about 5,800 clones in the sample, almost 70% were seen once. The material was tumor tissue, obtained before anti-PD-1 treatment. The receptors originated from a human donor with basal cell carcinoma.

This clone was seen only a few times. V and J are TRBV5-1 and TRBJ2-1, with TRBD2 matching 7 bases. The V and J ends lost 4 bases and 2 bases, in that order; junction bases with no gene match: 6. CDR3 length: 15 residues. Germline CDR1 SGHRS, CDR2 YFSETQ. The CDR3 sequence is CASSPGGGAYNEQFF. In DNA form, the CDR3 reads TGCGCCAGCAGCCCGGGGGGAGGGGCCTACAATGAGCAGTTCTTC.

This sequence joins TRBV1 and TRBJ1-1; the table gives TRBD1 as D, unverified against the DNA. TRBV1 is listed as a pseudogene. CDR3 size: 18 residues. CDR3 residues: CTSSQVLSEGQVNTEAFF. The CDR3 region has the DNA TGCACCAGCAGCCAAGTTCTCTCTGAGGGACAGGTGAACACTGAAGCTTTCTTT.

DNA for the CDR3: TGTGCCAGCAGCTTAGGGGGGAGTATTGCCAAAAACATTCAGTACTTC. This translates into CASSLGGSIAKNIQYF. This chain connects TRBV11-3 to TRBJ2-4, with D perhaps TRBD1 or TRBD2 (5 bases each). V lost 1 base to trimming and J lost 1 base, with 11 bases between them. The CDR3 is made up of 16 amino acids. Germline values: CDR1 SGHNT, CDR2 YENEEA.

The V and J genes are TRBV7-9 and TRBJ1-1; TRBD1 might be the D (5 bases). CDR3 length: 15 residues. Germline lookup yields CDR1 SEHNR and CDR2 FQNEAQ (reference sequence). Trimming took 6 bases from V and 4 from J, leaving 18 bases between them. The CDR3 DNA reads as TGTGCCAGCAGAGGGGAGTATGTACCGGGCACTGAAGCTTTCTTT. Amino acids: CASRGEYVPGTEAFF. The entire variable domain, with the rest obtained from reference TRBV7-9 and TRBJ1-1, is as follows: DTGVSQNPRHKITKRGQNVTFRCDPISEHNRLYWYRQTLGQGPEFLTYFQNEAQLEKSRLLSDRFSAERPKGSFSTLEIQRTEQGDSAMYLCASRGEYVPGTEAFFGQGTRLTVV.

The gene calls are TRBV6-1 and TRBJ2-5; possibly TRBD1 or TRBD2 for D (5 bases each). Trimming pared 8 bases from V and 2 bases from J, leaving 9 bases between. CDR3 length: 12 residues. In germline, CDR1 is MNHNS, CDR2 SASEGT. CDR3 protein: CASFREQETQYF. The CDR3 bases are TGTGCCAGCTTCAGGGAGCAAGAGACCCAGTACTTC.